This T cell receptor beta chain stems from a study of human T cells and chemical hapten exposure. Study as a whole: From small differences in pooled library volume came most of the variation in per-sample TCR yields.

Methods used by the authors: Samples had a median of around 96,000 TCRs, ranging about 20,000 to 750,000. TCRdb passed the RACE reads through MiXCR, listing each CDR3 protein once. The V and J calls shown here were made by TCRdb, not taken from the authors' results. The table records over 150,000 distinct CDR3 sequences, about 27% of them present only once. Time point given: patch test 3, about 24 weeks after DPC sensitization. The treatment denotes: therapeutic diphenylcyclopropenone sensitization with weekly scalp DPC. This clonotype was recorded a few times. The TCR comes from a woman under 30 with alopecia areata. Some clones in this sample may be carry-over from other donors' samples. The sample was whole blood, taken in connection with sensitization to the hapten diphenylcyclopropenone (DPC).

DNA for the CDR3: TGTGCCAGCAGCAAGGCTGGGCAGTCGAACACTGAAGCTTTCTTT. This sequence encodes CASSKAGQSNTEAFF. The rearrangement uses TRBV7-6 and TRBJ1-1; unclear D gene. The germline CDR1 and CDR2 sequences are SGHVS and FNYEAQ. V gave up 5 bases and J gave up 1 base, with 14 bases separating them. The CDR3 contains 15 residues.